The clone carrying this T cell receptor beta chain was observed a handful of times. Its antigen is undetermined. Markers CD45RO/CCR7/CD25/CD127/CD95/CD27 served to sort CD4+ naive, central memory, regulatory and stem cell-like memory cells. CDR3 length: 14 residues. Trimming took off 4 bases at V and 0 bases at J, with 10 bases between the two ends. CDR1 is MNHNY and CDR2 is SVGAGI in the germline V gene (reference sequence). cDNA synthesis used the whole RNA isolate, giving expressed TCRB sequences. Assay used: immunoSEQ multiplex PCR; TCRdb lists only in-frame clones, some missing. Of under 900,000 clones in the sample, around a sixth were seen once. The sample originates from a study of beta chain features in type 1 diabetes. Study-level points and caveats: Among patients with Type 1 diabetes, TCRB CDR3s were moderately but significantly shorter in every one of the four CD4+ subsets. Shorter templates may be favored by PCR, equally so in patients and controls.

The origin of this receptor is a woman under 30 in good health. The sequencing input was naive CD4+ T cells from blood. The rearrangement uses TRBV6-6 and TRBJ2-7; weak D call: TRBD2 (6 bases). In nucleotides, the CDR3 is TGTGCCAGCAGTTCACCCGGGAGCTCCTACGAGCAGTACTTC. As protein: CASSSPGSSYEQYF.